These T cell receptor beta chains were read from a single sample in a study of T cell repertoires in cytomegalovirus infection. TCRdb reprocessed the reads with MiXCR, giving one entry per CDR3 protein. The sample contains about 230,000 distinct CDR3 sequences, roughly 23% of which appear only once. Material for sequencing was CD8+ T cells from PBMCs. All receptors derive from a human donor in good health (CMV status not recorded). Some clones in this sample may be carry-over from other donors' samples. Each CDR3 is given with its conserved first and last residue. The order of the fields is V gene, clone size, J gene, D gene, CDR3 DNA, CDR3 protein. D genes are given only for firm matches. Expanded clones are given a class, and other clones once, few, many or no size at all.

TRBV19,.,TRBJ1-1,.,TGTGCCAGTGCGGCAGGGGAACTCGCTGAAGCTTTCTTT,CASAAGELAEAFF
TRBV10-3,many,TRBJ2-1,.,TGTGCCATCAGTGAGTCGCGGCAGGCATCCTACAATGAGCAGTTCTTC,CAISESRQASYNEQFF
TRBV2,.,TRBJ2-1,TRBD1,TGTGACAGCACCATAAGGACAGGGGGAAATGAGCAGTTCTTC,CDSTIRTGGNEQFF
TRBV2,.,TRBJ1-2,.,TGTGCCAGCCGATCCTGGAGACAAGCTAACTATGGCTACACCTTC,CASRSWRQANYGYTF
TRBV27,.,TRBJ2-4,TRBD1,TGTGCCAGCATGTCGGACAGGGGGTTTCAGTACTTC,CASMSDRGFQYF
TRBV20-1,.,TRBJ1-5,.,TGCAGTGCTAGTTCCAGCAGGGACAACCGGGCCTATCCTGCTTGGCAGCCCCAGCATTTT,CSASSSRDNRAYPAWQPQHF
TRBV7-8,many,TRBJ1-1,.,TGTGCCAGCAGCTCAGAGGTTGCATCTGAAGCTTTCTTT,CASSSEVASEAFF
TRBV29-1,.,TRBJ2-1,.,TGCAGCGTTGTAGGGGACGGCTACAATGAGCAGTTCTTC,CSVVGDGYNEQFF
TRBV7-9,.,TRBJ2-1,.,TGTGCCAGCAGGCCTCCGGTCCAATCACCCTACAATGAGCAGTTCTTC,CASRPPVQSPYNEQFF
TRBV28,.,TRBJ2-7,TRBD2,TGTGCCAGCAGTTCGTACGGGGGGTCCTACGAGCAGTACTTC,CASSSYGGSYEQYF
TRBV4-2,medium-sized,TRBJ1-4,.,TGTGCCAGCAGCCAAGATTGGAACGCAGTTAATGAAAAACTGTTTTTT,CASSQDWNAVNEKLFF
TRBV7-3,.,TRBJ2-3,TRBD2,TGTGCCAGCAGCCCAGGACTAGGGGCAGATACGCAGTATTTT,CASSPGLGADTQYF
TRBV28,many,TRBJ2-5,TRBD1,TGTGCCAGCAGTTTTAGAGGACAGGACGAGACCCAGTACTTC,CASSFRGQDETQYF
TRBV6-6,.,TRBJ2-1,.,TGTGCCAGCAGTTACTCTCCACCTAGCTTTCGGGGGGCGTCCTACAATGAGCAGTTCTTC,CASSYSPPSFRGASYNEQFF
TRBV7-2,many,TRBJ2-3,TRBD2,TGTGCCAGCAGCTTACTGCGGCGGGGGGGCCTCTCAGATACGCAGTATTTT,CASSLLRRGGLSDTQYF
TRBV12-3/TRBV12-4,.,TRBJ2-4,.,TGTGCCAGCAGTTTAAGTCCACCACCGGGAAACATTCAGTACTTC,CASSLSPPPGNIQYF
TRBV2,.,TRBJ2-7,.,TGTGCCAGCATTCGTGCGGGGAGCCTTTACGAGCAGTACTTC,CASIRAGSLYEQYF
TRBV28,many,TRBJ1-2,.,TGTGCCAGCAGTTTAACCCCTACAGCAGGGCCTAGAGGGGGCTACACCTTC,CASSLTPTAGPRGGYTF
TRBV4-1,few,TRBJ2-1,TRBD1,TGCGCCAGCAGCCAGGCTAAGGACAGGGGGAAGTTCTTC,CASSQAKDRGKFF
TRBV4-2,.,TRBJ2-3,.,TGTGCCACCGGGGGCCTTTCCGGAGATACGCAGTATTTT,CATGGLSGDTQYF
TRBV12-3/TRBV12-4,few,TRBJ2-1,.,TGTGCCAGCAGGGGGGGACTGAATGAGCAGTTCTTC,CASRGGLNEQFF
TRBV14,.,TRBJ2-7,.,TGTGCCAGCAGCCCTACCGGGCTCTGGGGGGAGCAGTACTTC,CASSPTGLWGEQYF
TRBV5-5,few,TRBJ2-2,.,TGTGCCAGCAGCCCGACCATGGGGCATAGGACCGGGGAGCTGTTTTTT,CASSPTMGHRTGELFF
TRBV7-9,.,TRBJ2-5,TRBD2,TGTGCCAGCAGCTTGACTAGCGGGGGGTCCCAAGAGACCCAGTACTTC,CASSLTSGGSQETQYF
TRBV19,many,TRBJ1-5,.,TGTGCCAGTCGCTTGTCAGGTTCAGATCAGCCCCAGCATTTT,CASRLSGSDQPQHF
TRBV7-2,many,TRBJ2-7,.,TGTGCCAGCAGCCCCTGGGGACACTCCTACGAGCAGTACTTC,CASSPWGHSYEQYF
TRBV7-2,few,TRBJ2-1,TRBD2,TGTGCCAGCAGCATTAGCGGGGGGTACGGTGAGCAGTTCTTC,CASSISGGYGEQFF
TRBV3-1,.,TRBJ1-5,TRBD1,TGTGCCAGCAGCCCGGATCAGACAGGGTTCAATCAGCCCCAGCATTTT,CASSPDQTGFNQPQHF
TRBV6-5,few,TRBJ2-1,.,TGTGCCAGCAGTCCCACTAGGTACAATGAGCAGTTCTTC,CASSPTRYNEQFF
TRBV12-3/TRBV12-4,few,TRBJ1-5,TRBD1,TGTGCCAGCGGGGTGACAGGGGATAGCAATCAGCCCCAGCATTTT,CASGVTGDSNQPQHF
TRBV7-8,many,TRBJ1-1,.,TGTGCCAGCAGCCTGGGGACTCCGGCTTTCTTT,CASSLGTPAFF
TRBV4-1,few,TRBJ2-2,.,TGCGCCAGCAGCCAAGAGACCCGGGGAGGACCCTACACCGGGGAGCTGTTTTTT,CASSQETRGGPYTGELFF
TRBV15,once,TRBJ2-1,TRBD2,TGTGCCACCAGCAGAGATGGAGCGGGGGTTTACAATGAGCAGTTCTTC,CATSRDGAGVYNEQFF
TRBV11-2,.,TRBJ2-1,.,TGTGCCAGCAGCGCACTAGTTTCCTACAATGAGCAGTTCTTC,CASSALVSYNEQFF
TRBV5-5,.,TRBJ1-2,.,TGTGCCAGCAGCCCTGCGCTGAACTATGGCTACACCTTC,CASSPALNYGYTF
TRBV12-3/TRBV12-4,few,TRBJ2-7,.,TGTGCCAGCAGTTCGGACAGTGGTCCCTTCTCCGAGCAGTACTTC,CASSSDSGPFSEQYF
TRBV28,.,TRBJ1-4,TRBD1,TGTGCCAGCAGTTTCCGGACAGGTATCTTGGGGTATGAAAAACTGTTTTTT,CASSFRTGILGYEKLFF
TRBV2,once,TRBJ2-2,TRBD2,TGTGCCAGCAGTTCCCCTTGGCTAGCGGCTGACACCGGGGAGCTGTTTTTT,CASSSPWLAADTGELFF
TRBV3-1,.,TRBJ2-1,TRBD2,TGTGCCAGCAGCCCCCTAGCGGGGGGGCTCAATGAGCAGTTCTTC,CASSPLAGGLNEQFF
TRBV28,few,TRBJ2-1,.,TGTGCCAGCAGTCCCCCGGACATAAGGCCTAACGATGAGCAGTTCTTC,CASSPPDIRPNDEQFF
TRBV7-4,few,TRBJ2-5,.,TGTGCCAGCAGCTTAGGGCCGGGAGAGACCCAGTACTTC,CASSLGPGETQYF
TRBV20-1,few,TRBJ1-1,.,TGCAGTGCTAGATTTGGGATCGGCACTGAAGCTTTCTTT,CSARFGIGTEAFF
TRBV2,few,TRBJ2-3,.,TGTGCCATTTTTCTGGATACGCAGTATTTT,CAIFLDTQYF
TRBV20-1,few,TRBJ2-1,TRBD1,TGCAGTGCCCCTGGGCAGGGGGCGTACAATGAGCAGTTCTTC,CSAPGQGAYNEQFF
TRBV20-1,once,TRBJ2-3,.,TGCAGTGCTAGAGATTCCCTGCGGTGGGTCACAGATACGCAGTATTTT,CSARDSLRWVTDTQYF
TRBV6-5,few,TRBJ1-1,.,TGTGCCAGCAGCGATCCGTTCGGCACTGAAGCTTTCTTT,CASSDPFGTEAFF
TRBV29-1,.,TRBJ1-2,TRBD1,TGCAGCGTTGATCGGGACAGATCGGAGGGCTACACCTTC,CSVDRDRSEGYTF
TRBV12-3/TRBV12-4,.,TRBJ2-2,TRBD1,TGTGCCAGCAGCCACGGGACAGGGACCGGGGAGCTGTTTTTT,CASSHGTGTGELFF
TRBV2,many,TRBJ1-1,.,TGTGCCAGCAGTGAAGTGGTGTTGAACACTGAAGCTTTCTTT,CASSEVVLNTEAFF
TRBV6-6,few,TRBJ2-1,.,TGTGCCAGCAGCGGGGACTCCTACAATGAGCAGTTCTTC,CASSGDSYNEQFF
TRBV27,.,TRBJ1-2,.,TGTGCCAGCAGTTCACTCGACAGTAACTATGGCTACACCTTC,CASSSLDSNYGYTF
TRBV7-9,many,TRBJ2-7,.,TGTGCCAGCAGCTTAGTCTCCTACGAGCAGTACTTC,CASSLVSYEQYF
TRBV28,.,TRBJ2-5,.,TGTGCCAGCAGTTCTCTCGAGGGGTCGGGGGAGACCCAGTACTTC,CASSSLEGSGETQYF
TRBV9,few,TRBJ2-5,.,TGTGCCAGCAGCGTGAGGGACTGGGAGACCCAGTACTTC,CASSVRDWETQYF
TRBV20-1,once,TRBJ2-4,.,TGCAGTGCTACCCCGGACAGTGGAGGGATAAACATTCAGTACTTC,CSATPDSGGINIQYF
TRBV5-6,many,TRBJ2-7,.,TGTGCCAGCAGCTTTTCCGGTTCCTACGAGCAGTACTTC,CASSFSGSYEQYF
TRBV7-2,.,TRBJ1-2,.,TGTGCCAGCAGATTGAACAGGGTAGCTAACTATGGCTACACCTTC,CASRLNRVANYGYTF